Listed below are T cell receptor beta chains from one sample, sequenced in a study of response to subunit inactivated influenza vaccine. TCRdb re-called the RT-PCR reads through MiXCR, storing one row per CDR3 protein. The profile covers about 480,000 distinct CDR3 sequences, with approximately 10% appearing a single time and about an eighth taken by the ten largest. This specimen was PBMCs from blood, taken more than 35 days after vaccination. All receptors derive from a man aged 45-60 years who received an inactivated influenza vaccine. The CDR3 runs from the conserved cysteine through the conserved F or W. A D gene is named only where the DNA matches it firmly. Clone size is given for some rows only: seen once, a few or many times, or a class if the clone is expanded.

v_call: TRBV18
j_call: TRBJ2-4
d_call: NA
cdr3_length: 14
clone_size: many
cdr3_aa: CASSPGGVKNIQYF
cdr3_nt: TGTGCCAGCTCACCGGGCGGGGTCAAAAACATTCAGTACTTC

v_call: TRBV9
j_call: TRBJ2-7
d_call: TRBD2
cdr3_length: 16
clone_size: NA
cdr3_aa: CASSLGLAGGRGEQYF
cdr3_nt: TGTGCCAGCAGCCTGGGACTAGCGGGAGGTCGGGGAGAGCAGTACTTC

v_call: TRBV6-2/TRBV6-3
j_call: TRBJ1-1
d_call: NA
cdr3_length: 13
clone_size: few
cdr3_aa: CASSFFGPGGAFF
cdr3_nt: TGTGCCAGCAGTTTCTTCGGGCCCGGTGGAGCTTTCTTT

v_call: TRBV5-1
j_call: TRBJ2-3
d_call: NA
cdr3_length: 15
clone_size: many
cdr3_aa: CASSFGGAGTDTQYF
cdr3_nt: TGCGCCAGCAGCTTTGGGGGAGCGGGCACAGATACGCAGTATTTT

v_call: TRBV20-1
j_call: TRBJ2-2
d_call: NA
cdr3_length: 14
clone_size: few
cdr3_aa: CSARPSGDTGELFF
cdr3_nt: TGCAGTGCTAGGCCTTCAGGGGATACCGGGGAGCTGTTTTTT

v_call: TRBV28
j_call: TRBJ2-7
d_call: TRBD1
cdr3_length: 15
clone_size: NA
cdr3_aa: CASSLRTGANYEQYF
cdr3_nt: TGTGCCAGCAGTTTGCGGACAGGGGCCAACTACGAGCAGTACTTC

v_call: TRBV20-1
j_call: TRBJ2-7
d_call: TRBD1
cdr3_length: 12
clone_size: many
cdr3_aa: CRPGTGAYEQYF
cdr3_nt: TGCAGACCCGGGACAGGGGCCTACGAGCAGTACTTC

v_call: TRBV12-3/TRBV12-4
j_call: TRBJ1-1
d_call: NA
cdr3_length: 14
clone_size: many
cdr3_aa: CASSLYSVRTEAFF
cdr3_nt: TGTGCCAGCAGTTTATACAGCGTCCGCACTGAAGCTTTCTTT

v_call: TRBV28
j_call: TRBJ1-4
d_call: NA
cdr3_length: 14
clone_size: NA
cdr3_aa: CASSFWATNEKLFF
cdr3_nt: TGTGCCAGCAGTTTCTGGGCAACTAATGAAAAACTGTTTTTT

v_call: TRBV7-2
j_call: TRBJ2-5
d_call: TRBD2
cdr3_length: 14
clone_size: NA
cdr3_aa: CASSFPSGSETQYF
cdr3_nt: TGTGCCAGCAGCTTCCCTAGCGGGAGTGAGACCCAGTACTTC

v_call: TRBV4-2
j_call: TRBJ1-5
d_call: NA
cdr3_length: 15
clone_size: many
cdr3_aa: CASSQAQTSNQPQHF
cdr3_nt: TGTGCCAGCAGCCAAGCTCAGACTAGCAATCAGCCCCAGCATTTT

v_call: TRBV20-1
j_call: TRBJ2-7
d_call: NA
cdr3_length: 10
clone_size: many
cdr3_aa: CSATDYEQYF
cdr3_nt: TGCAGTGCCACTGACTACGAGCAGTACTTC

v_call: TRBV4-3
j_call: TRBJ2-2
d_call: NA
cdr3_length: 15
clone_size: NA
cdr3_aa: CASSQDNRNTGELFF
cdr3_nt: TGCGCCAGCAGCCAAGATAACAGGAACACCGGGGAGCTGTTTTTT

v_call: TRBV28
j_call: TRBJ2-5
d_call: NA
cdr3_length: 14
clone_size: few
cdr3_aa: CASSLSSLGETQYF
cdr3_nt: TGTGCCAGCAGTTTATCGTCCCTAGGGGAGACCCAGTACTTC

v_call: TRBV6-2/TRBV6-3
j_call: TRBJ1-1
d_call: NA
cdr3_length: 14
clone_size: NA
cdr3_aa: CASSPYTLNTEAFF
cdr3_nt: TGTGCCAGCAGCCCCTACACATTGAACACTGAAGCTTTCTTT

v_call: TRBV25-1
j_call: TRBJ2-5
d_call: TRBD2
cdr3_length: 16
clone_size: few
cdr3_aa: CASSEFSGGDKKTQYF
cdr3_nt: TGTGCCAGCAGTGAATTTAGCGGGGGGGATAAGAAGACCCAGTACTTC

v_call: TRBV12-3/TRBV12-4
j_call: TRBJ2-2
d_call: NA
cdr3_length: 16
clone_size: many
cdr3_aa: CASSLTGGANTGELFF
cdr3_nt: TGTGCCAGCAGTTTAACTGGCGGGGCGAACACCGGGGAGCTGTTTTTT

v_call: TRBV25-1
j_call: TRBJ2-2
d_call: NA
cdr3_length: 17
clone_size: few
cdr3_aa: CASSDRPGNWNTGELFF
cdr3_nt: TGTGCCAGCAGTGACCGTCCAGGGAATTGGAACACCGGGGAGCTGTTTTTT

v_call: TRBV4-1
j_call: TRBJ2-7
d_call: NA
cdr3_length: 15
clone_size: few
cdr3_aa: CASSRVGTAIYEQYF
cdr3_nt: TGCGCCAGCAGCCGAGTGGGGACTGCAATCTACGAGCAGTACTTC

v_call: TRBV7-8
j_call: TRBJ2-3
d_call: NA
cdr3_length: 13
clone_size: NA
cdr3_aa: CASNRGAADTQYF
cdr3_nt: TGTGCCAGCAACCGGGGGGCGGCAGATACGCAGTATTTT

v_call: TRBV15
j_call: TRBJ2-6
d_call: NA
cdr3_length: 16
clone_size: NA
cdr3_aa: CATSRAGSSGANVLTF
cdr3_nt: TGTGCCACCAGCAGAGCAGGGTCATCGGGGGCCAACGTCCTGACTTTC

v_call: TRBV29-1
j_call: TRBJ1-1
d_call: NA
cdr3_length: 15
clone_size: many
cdr3_aa: CSVAGGRDMNTEAFF
cdr3_nt: TGCAGCGTTGCCGGGGGCCGTGATATGAACACTGAAGCTTTCTTT